This T cell receptor (beta chain) was recorded in a study of cytomegalovirus exposure and HLA in healthy donors. Study outcomes and limitations: Reportedly, a later analysis found an Asian-associated ancestry cluster had fewer N-insertions than the roughly 700-donor mean. There were several of the most significant clusters that appeared linked to common viral pathogens in a later analysis. Within the data, a cluster of highly shared sequence variants was likely a sequencing artifact.

The PCR used 60 Vbeta and 13 Jbeta primers. Assay used: immunoSEQ multiplex PCR; TCRdb lists only in-frame clones, some missing. The data hold about 180,000 clones, with about 79% observed a single time. CDR1 is SGHTA and CDR2 is FQGNSA in the germline V gene. This CDR3 is 15 amino acids long. The V segment lost 4 bases and the J segment 4 bases; nucleotides outside the gene matches: 7. Remarks on this clone: Its specificity is unknown.

Sequencing input: PBMCs. V gene TRBV7-2 combines with J gene TRBJ1-2; 9 nucleotides match TRBD1. The sequence derives from a man aged 40-50 years in good health and CMV-seropositive. DNA for the CDR3: TGTGCCAGCAGCTCGGCGGGACAGGGATTCTATGGCTACACCTTC. Protein product: CASSSAGQGFYGYTF.